This TCR beta chain emerged from a study of tumor-infiltrating lymphocytes in oesophageal squamous cell carcinoma. The V gene's germline CDR1 is MNHNY and CDR2 SVGAGI (reference sequence). This CDR3 spans 17 amino acids. The V and J ends lost 0 bases and 4 bases, in that order; junction bases with no gene match: 7. TCRdb ran MiXCR on the PCR reads and lists one entry per CDR3 protein. The repertoire holds under 20,000 distinct CDR3 sequences, with approximately 46% as singletons. This clonotype has at least ten counts. The source of this sequence is a female donor with esophageal squamous cell carcinoma. The sequenced sample consisted of normal esophageal tissue next to the tumor. The rearrangement uses TRBV6-6 and TRBJ1-5, with 9 bases that match TRBD1. The CDR3: CASSYSRGTGLNQPQHF. In DNA, the CDR3 is TGTGCCAGCAGTTACTCGAGGGGGACAGGGCTTAATCAGCCCCAGCATTTT.